The clone carrying this TCR beta chain appeared a few times. Its matching antigen is unknown. This specimen belongs to a study of OX40 agonist ivuxolimab in advanced cancers. On the study more broadly: Ivuxolimab is a fully human IgG2 antibody that activates OX40 (CD134). Hepatocellular carcinoma, melanoma, renal cell or head and neck cancer was diagnosed in the dose-escalation patients. Regarding the study as a whole: At doses 0.1 to 3.0 mg/kg, CD4+ and CD8+ clones expanded.

Method: immunoSEQ multiplex PCR; TCRdb's copy keeps in-frame clones and lacks some. The data show about 100,000 clones, with about 90% seen just once and 1.5% to 2% held by the top ten. The germline V gene encodes CDR1 KGHSH and CDR2 LQKENI. After removal of 5 bases from V and 5 bases from J, the junction contained 7 bases not matched to a gene. The length of the CDR3 is 14 residues. This sequence was found in an adult with an advanced solid tumor such as melanoma, head and neck, liver or kidney cancer. The V gene is TRBV18, the J gene TRBJ1-1; 8 nucleotides align to TRBD1. The material was CD4+ or CD8+ T cells sorted from blood, obtained in a trial of the OX40 agonist ivuxolimab. CDR3 sequence reads: CASSDRGRGTEAFF. In DNA form, the CDR3 reads TGTGCCAGCTCAGACAGGGGACGGGGAACTGAAGCTTTCTTT.